Presented here are 31 T cell receptor beta chains from one specimen sequenced in a study of blood T cell repertoires in COVID-19. Some clones are missing from TCRdb's copy, which holds only in-frame ones; the method was immunoSEQ multiplex PCR. The sample comprises over 250,000 clones, approximately 86% of which are singletons, and less than 3% rests with the top ten. Sequencing was carried out using PBMCs or T cells enriched from blood (not recorded which). The receptor set was obtained from a woman aged 18-29 years who had recovered from COVID-19.

V gene TRBV27 combines with J gene TRBJ2-1; 9 positions match TRBD2. Germline V lookup: CDR1 MNHEY, CDR2 SMNVEV (reference sequence). The CDR3 spans 15 residues. V shed 7 bases, J shed 2 bases, and the junction held 6 bases outside the gene matches. The CDR3 reads CASTGLATTYNEQFF. Here the CDR3 DNA reads TGTGCCAGCACCGGACTAGCGACCACCTACAATGAGCAGTTCTTC.

This clone appeared once. The chain uses TRBV18 and TRBJ1-5; D is uncertain. V dropped 2 bases and J dropped 0 bases, with 14 bases sitting between them. The CDR3 runs to 17 residues. Germline loops: CDR1 KGHSH, CDR2 LQKENI. CDR3 sequence reads: CASSPVLRTYSNQPQHF. The CDR3 DNA sequence: TGTGCCAGCTCACCAGTTTTACGAACATATAGCAATCAGCCCCAGCATTTT.

Of note for this clone: At the DNA level, this CDR3 is encoded by other sequences in the same sample as well. V gene TRBV5-1 combines with J gene TRBJ2-2; no clear D. This CDR3 has 15 residues. Trimming removed 2 bases from V and 1 base from J, with 9 bases in between. Germline V gene data show CDR1 as SGHRS and CDR2 as YFSETQ. DNA for the CDR3: TGCGCCAGCAGCTTCCCTGGGCGGAACACCGGGGAGCTGTTTTTT. The encoded protein is CASSFPGRNTGELFF.

The chain joins TRBV19 to TRBJ2-2; possible D gene TRBD1, 5 bases. CDR1 LNHDA and CDR2 SQIVND come from the germline V gene (reference sequence). V gave up 3 bases and J gave up 3 bases, with 11 bases separating them. The length of the CDR3 is 15 residues. DNA for the CDR3: TGTGCCAGTAGTATCGCGGACACTTACACCGGGGAGCTGTTTTTT. This gives the protein CASSIADTYTGELFF.

This rearrangement joins TRBV27 to TRBJ2-1, with a tentative D call TRBD2 (6 bases). The CDR3 spans 13 residues. Germline lookup yields CDR1 MNHEY and CDR2 SMNVEV (reference sequence). Trimming removed 5 bases at V and 8 bases at J, with 13 bases between. The chain's CDR3 is CASSTGRGYEQFF. The DNA of the CDR3 is TGTGCCAGCAGTACGGGACGGGGGTATGAGCAGTTCTTC.

The gene calls are TRBV7-2 and TRBJ1-1; possible D gene TRBD1, 5 bases. CDR1 is SGHTA, CDR2 FQGNSA, per germline. The CDR3 has 14 amino acids. V lost 3 bases and J 1 base, leaving 9 bases between the germline ends. For the CDR3, the DNA is TGTGCCAGCAGCTTGGGGCAGGCGAACACTGAAGCTTTCTTT. Protein product: CASSLGQANTEAFF.

The V and J genes are TRBV15 and TRBJ2-1; the match to TRBD2 covers 16 bases. Germline V lookup: CDR1 LNHNV, CDR2 YYDKDF (reference sequence). The J segment lost 0 bases and the V segment lost 0 bases, leaving 2 bases of the junction unmatched. This CDR3 has 19 amino acids. In nucleotides, the CDR3 is TGTGCCACCAGCAGAGATGGGACTAGCGGGAGGGGCTCCTACAATGAGCAGTTCTTC. As protein: CATSRDGTSGRGSYNEQFF. Combining the CDR3 with reference TRBV15 and TRBJ2-1 gives the whole variable domain DAMVIQNPRYQVTQFGKPVTLSCSQTLNHNVMYWYQQKSSQAPKLLFHYYDKDFNNEADTPDNFQSRRPNTSFCFLDIRSPGLGDTAMYLCATSRDGTSGRGSYNEQFFGPGTRLTVL.

The chain joins TRBV5-5 to TRBJ2-2; 9 positions agree with TRBD1. J lost 5 bases, V lost 2 bases, and 7 bases had no gene match. In germline, CDR1 is SGHKS, CDR2 YYEKEE (reference sequence). CDR3 length: 16 residues. The CDR3 DNA reads as TGTGCCAGCAGCTTCGAACAGGGGGCAAATACCGGGGAGCTGTTTTTT. Encoded protein: CASSFEQGANTGELFF. The variable domain in full, completed from reference TRBV5-5 and TRBJ2-2, reads DAGVTQSPTHLIKTRGQQVTLRCSPISGHKSVSWYQQVLGQGPQFIFQYYEKEERGRGNFPDRFSARQFPNYSSELNVNALLLGDSALYLCASSFEQGANTGELFFGEGSRLTVL.

V gene TRBV2 combines with J gene TRBJ1-1, with D maybe TRBD1 (5 bases). The CDR3 totals 13 residues. Trimming cost V 7 bases and J 5 bases, with 14 bases left between them. Germline lookup yields CDR1 SNHLY and CDR2 FYNNEI. CDR3: CASTIAEGTEAFF. The CDR3, as DNA: TGTGCCAGCACTATAGCGGAGGGGACTGAAGCTTTCTTT. The whole variable domain, remainder taken from reference TRBV2 and TRBJ1-1, is EPEVTQTPSHQVTQMGQEVILRCVPISNHLYFYWYRQILGQKVEFLVSFYNNEISEKSEIFDDQFSVERPDGSNFTLKIRSTKLEDSAMYFCASTIAEGTEAFFGQGTRLTVV.

The rearrangement joins TRBV7-9 to TRBJ2-1, with D unclear. CDR1 and CDR2 from the germline V gene are SEHNR and FQNEAQ (reference sequence). There are 11 residues in the CDR3. V was pared by 3 bases and J by 6 bases, with 3 bases between. CDR3 DNA: TGTGCCAGCAGCTTCGGCAATGAGCAGTTCTTC. Protein: CASSFGNEQFF.

The chain combines TRBV11-2 with TRBJ2-5; D is ambiguous. This CDR3 has 11 amino acids. V was trimmed by 7 bases and J by 4 bases, leaving 7 bases between them. Germline V CDR1 and CDR2: SGHAT, FQNNGV. CDR3 in amino acids: CASTSGETQYF. The CDR3 DNA reads as TGTGCCAGCACCTCGGGAGAGACCCAGTACTTC.

V is TRBV12-3 or TRBV12-4 and J is TRBJ2-7; the D gene is possibly TRBD2 (6 bases). Trimming left V 3 bases short and J 7 bases short, with 13 bases between. The CDR3 sequence is 13 residues long. The CDR3 reads CASSFGVGGEQYF. The CDR3 nucleotides read TGTGCCAGCAGTTTTGGGGTGGGGGGAGAGCAGTACTTC.

V gene TRBV5-4 combines with J gene TRBJ2-7; 9 bases agree with TRBD1. Trimming at V came to 4 bases and at J to 4 bases, leaving 9 bases not matched to a gene. Looked up from germline, CDR1 is SGHNT and CDR2 is YYREEE (reference sequence). The CDR3 sequence is 15 residues long. The CDR3 protein is CASSPWTGENYEQYF. The DNA for the CDR3 is TGTGCCAGCAGCCCGTGGACAGGGGAGAATTACGAGCAGTACTTC. Drawing the rest from reference TRBV5-4 and TRBJ2-7, the complete variable domain is ETGVTQSPTHLIKTRGQQVTLRCSSQSGHNTVSWYQQALGQGPQFIFQYYREEENGRGNFPPRFSGLQFPNYSSELNVNALELDDSALYLCASSPWTGENYEQYFGPGTRLTVT.

This chain connects TRBV20-1 to TRBJ2-3; TRBD2 matches 8 bases. The V and J ends lost 3 bases and 5 bases, in that order; junction bases with no gene match: 7. This CDR3 is 14 amino acids long. Germline V gives CDR1 DFQATT, CDR2 SNEGSKA (reference sequence). CDR3 sequence: CSASSAGGIDTQYF. CDR3 DNA: TGCAGTGCTAGTTCGGCGGGGGGTATAGATACGCAGTATTTT.

The chain combines TRBV7-8 with TRBJ2-1, with 10 bases identical to TRBD2. After removal of 3 bases from V and 4 bases from J, the junction contained 6 bases not matched to a gene. The germline V gene has CDR1 SGHVS and CDR2 FQNEAQ. This CDR3 is 16 amino acids long. CDR3 region: CASSLSSGGQYNEQFF. The CDR3 region has the DNA TGTGCCAGCAGCTTGTCTAGCGGGGGACAATACAATGAGCAGTTCTTC.

V gene TRBV2 combines with J gene TRBJ1-5; D might be TRBD1 (6 bases). The ends were cut back, 6 bases at V and 3 bases at J, with 12 bases in the middle. Looked up from germline, CDR1 is SNHLY and CDR2 is FYNNEI. This CDR3 is 14 amino acids long. As DNA, the CDR3 is TGTGCCAGCAGCGTGGACAGTTTCAATCAGCCCCAGCATTTT. Its translation is CASSVDSFNQPQHF.

The chain employs TRBV19 and TRBJ1-2; TRBD1 matches at 11 bases. The CDR3 totals 13 residues. Trimming removed 5 bases from V and 8 bases from J; junction bases left unmatched: 4. In germline, CDR1 is LNHDA, CDR2 SQIVND (reference sequence). Written as DNA, the CDR3 is TGTGCCAGTAGTGTGGACAGGGGGCTCGGCTACACCTTC. Its translation: CASSVDRGLGYTF.

The rearrangement links TRBV19 to TRBJ2-1; 9 positions match TRBD2. Germline trimming cut 6 bases from V and 5 bases from J; bases unmatched to any gene: 14. The CDR3 totals 17 residues. Germline CDR1 and CDR2: LNHDA and SQIVND (reference sequence). CDR3 nucleotide sequence: TGTGCCAGTAGGAACCTCAATGCGGGGGGGCCGCACAATGAGCAGTTCTTC. Translated: CASRNLNAGGPHNEQFF.

This clone was seen a few times. V gene TRBV9 combines with J gene TRBJ1-4; maybe TRBD1 (5 bases). CDR1 is SGDLS and CDR2 is YYNGEE in the germline V gene. V was clipped by 3 bases and J by 0 bases, with 15 bases between them. The CDR3 spans 17 residues. The CDR3 nucleotides are TGTGCCAGCAGCGGCGGCGACAGCGCTGCAACTAATGAAAAACTGTTTTTT. Translated, it gives CASSGGDSAATNEKLFF.

This chain uses TRBV27 with TRBJ2-7; a weak D match, TRBD1 (6 bases). V was shortened by 3 bases and J by 2 bases, with 14 bases between the two germline ends. Germline CDR1 reads MNHEY; CDR2 reads SMNVEV (reference sequence). This CDR3 is 15 amino acids long. The CDR3 region is CASSFSTGTTYEQYF. In DNA, the CDR3 is TGTGCCAGCAGTTTTAGTACCGGGACAACCTACGAGCAGTACTTC.

V and J are TRBV7-9 and TRBJ2-7; possible D gene TRBD1, 5 bases. The CDR3 loop spans 14 amino acids. V was shortened by 5 bases and J by 2 bases, with 13 bases between the two germline ends. Germline CDR1 and CDR2: SEHNR and FQNEAQ (reference sequence). DNA for the CDR3: TGTGCCAGCAGCCCCCCCGCAGGGCCCTACGAGCAGTACTTC. It specifies CASSPPAGPYEQYF.

V and J are TRBV7-6 and TRBJ2-1, with TRBD2 identical over 7 bases. The CDR3 extends over 14 amino acids. In germline, CDR1 is SGHVS, CDR2 FNYEAQ. The ends lost 1 base at V and 8 bases at J; junction bases unmatched: 5. The CDR3 here is CASSLVSGADEQFF. The DNA for the CDR3 is TGTGCCAGCAGCTTAGTCAGCGGGGCCGATGAGCAGTTCTTC.

This CDR3 is CASSPGQAPTGAKNIQYF. Written as DNA, the CDR3 is TGTGCCAGCAGCCCGGGACAGGCTCCGACAGGGGCCAAAAACATTCAGTACTTC. V gene TRBV2 combines with J gene TRBJ2-4, with 8 bases matching TRBD1. Germline V gene sequence: CDR1 SNHLY, CDR2 FYNNEI. Trimming removed 6 bases from V and 1 base from J; junction bases left unmatched: 14. The CDR3 has 18 amino acids. Using reference TRBV2 and TRBJ2-4 for the parts outside the CDR3, the full variable domain is EPEVTQTPSHQVTQMGQEVILRCVPISNHLYFYWYRQILGQKVEFLVSFYNNEISEKSEIFDDQFSVERPDGSNFTLKIRSTKLEDSAMYFCASSPGQAPTGAKNIQYFGAGTRLSVL.

This clone has a handful of counts. The chain combines TRBV11-3 with TRBJ2-5; D is possibly TRBD2 (5 bases). Looked up from germline, CDR1 is SGHNT and CDR2 is YENEEA. CDR3 length: 14 amino acids. V lost 5 bases and J lost 3, with 13 bases in between. In DNA, the CDR3 is TGTGCCAGCAGCCCCAGGATCGGGGAAGAGACCCAGTACTTC. Amino acids: CASSPRIGEETQYF.

This clone was counted a single time. J is TRBJ1-5 and V is TRBV27, with 8 bases matching TRBD1. The trim removed 5 bases at V and 2 bases at J, leaving 8 bases unmatched. The CDR3 is made up of 16 amino acids. From germline, CDR1 is MNHEY and CDR2 SMNVEV (reference sequence). CDR3 loop: CASSRTGFEGNQPQHF. The CDR3 DNA follows: TGTGCCAGCAGTCGGACAGGGTTCGAAGGCAATCAGCCCCAGCATTTT.

Regarding this clone: This specimen includes other DNA sequences encoding the same CDR3. V is TRBV27 and J is TRBJ2-2; TRBD2 agrees at 7 bases. The CDR3 runs 14 residues. Germline values: CDR1 MNHEY, CDR2 SMNVEV (reference sequence). The ends lost 7 bases at V and 6 bases at J; junction bases unmatched: 8. For the CDR3, the DNA is TGTGCCAGCACTCTGCAGCGGGACGCCGGGGAGCTGTTTTTT. This gives the protein CASTLQRDAGELFF.

The genes are TRBV6-5 and TRBJ1-2; D gene uncertain. Trimming left V 6 bases short and J 6 bases short, with 8 bases between. Germline V lookup: CDR1 MNHEY, CDR2 SVGAGI. This CDR3 has 11 amino acids. The CDR3 sequence: CASRLVDGYTF. Written as DNA, the CDR3 is TGTGCCAGCAGATTGGTAGATGGCTACACCTTC.

The rearrangement uses TRBV30 and TRBJ2-5; weak D call: TRBD1 (5 bases). V lost 4 bases, J lost 2 bases, and 8 bases lay in between. Germline-derived CDR1 and CDR2 are GTSNPN and SVGIG (reference sequence). The CDR3 loop spans 12 amino acids. The CDR3 DNA sequence: TGTGCCTGGACGGACACACAAGAGACCCAGTACTTC. Residues: CAWTDTQETQYF.

The genes are TRBV6-2 or TRBV6-3 and TRBJ1-5; 8 nucleotides agree with TRBD1. This CDR3 is 15 amino acids long. Trimming took 0 bases from V and 5 from J; bases not matched to a gene: 3. CDR1 MNHEY and CDR2 SVGEGT come from the germline V gene. CDR3 DNA: TGTGCCAGCAGTTACTCGACAGGGGAGGATCAGCCCCAGCATTTT. Translated, it gives CASSYSTGEDQPQHF.

The chain is built from TRBV7-9 and TRBJ1-2, with unresolved D. V lost 6 bases and J 3 bases, leaving 17 bases between the germline ends. CDR3 length: 15 amino acids. The V gene's germline CDR1 is SEHNR and CDR2 FQNEAQ (reference sequence). For the CDR3, the DNA is TGTGCCAGCAGTGGCGCCAACTACGAGTACTATGGCTACACCTTC. This gives the protein CASSGANYEYYGYTF.

The genes are TRBV6-6 and TRBJ2-1; 9 bases are a match to TRBD2. The CDR3 is 14 residues long. The junction had 4 bases not matched to a gene; V was cut back by 6 bases and J by 4 bases. The germline V gene encodes CDR1 MNHNY and CDR2 SVGAGI (reference sequence). CDR3 protein: CASRGLAPYNEQFF. CDR3 nucleotides: TGTGCCAGCAGAGGACTAGCGCCATACAATGAGCAGTTCTTC.